Described below is a single T cell receptor beta chain sequence and its context. The antigen it recognizes is unknown. It has no much larger one-base neighbor in the sample; base qualities were not kept. This entry belongs to a study of cytomegalovirus exposure and HLA in healthy donors (dated by TCRdb to 2016 to 2017). For context, the study as a whole: In an earlier analysis of under 750 of the donors, 250 to 350 Gb of sequence data and 100 million or so unique TCR beta sequences from about 190 million T cells were reported. An early release that covered roughly 600 HLA-typed donors contained about 290 gigabases of sequencing data and some 87 million unique TCR sequences. Among the roughly 380 genotyped donors, 81% belonged to the genetic ancestry cluster associated with self-reported Caucasian donors. The aim of the study was to test whether cataloging public T cell receptors could identify signatures of past pathogen exposure. The T cell repertoires of around 670 subjects were profiled by immunosequencing and related to cytomegalovirus serostatus. A separate validation cohort of 90 to 150 different subjects was used in addition to the roughly 670-subject first cohort. The study combined high-throughput TCR immunosequencing, statistical association of individual TCRs with disease status, and machine learning to predict cytomegalovirus infection status. To study patterns of TCR occurrence, a later analysis re-analyzed previously published TCR beta repertoires from several hundred donors and added high-resolution HLA genotyping. Rather than drawing on any new phenotypic data, the later analysis identified candidate immune exposures from TCR beta sequences and the way those sequences occurred across donors. To decide whether each TCR beta V gene segment behaved as functional or pseudogenic, an earlier analysis of some 600 of the donors relied on high-throughput TCR beta sequencing. Donor age, sex, ethnicity and CMV serostatus were compiled together with the repertoire data. A later genetic analysis took genome-wide SNP genotypes for about 65% of the roughly 670 donors and used that subset as a discovery cohort. Every repertoire in the discovery cohort had been generated on one and the same sequencing platform. HLA typing included class I and class II loci at four-digit resolution. The number of donors typed differed by locus, with about 629-630 for A, B, C, DRB1 and DQB1, approximately 500 for DQA1, about 610 for DPA1, and over 400 for DPB1. Roughly 5 DR-DQ haplotypes were handled as single units for association and clustering because linkage in the cohort was strong. Among 300 to 500 genotyped donors of the cohort, an average of about 220,000 unique TCR beta nucleotide sequences was sequenced per donor, of which 15% to 20% were non-productive.

General findings and caveats noted by the study authors: Sequencing depth was assumed to be roughly uniform across donors in the presence/absence analyses, though that assumption may not hold. Linkage disequilibrium might explain the correlated functional status among segregating V segments, but an unknown experimental factor could not be ruled out. At a false discovery rate of 0.05, a later analysis linked under 20,000 TCR beta sequences to specific HLA alleles. A further reported finding was that TCR beta sequences accurately predicted the HLA-A and HLA-B alleles for most subjects in the first cohort. In a later genetic analysis, a missense DCLRE1C variant was associated with V-gene and J-gene trimming of TCR beta chains, and the association was replicated in an independent cohort. In a later genetic analysis, fewer N-insertions in productive TCRs were reported among donors in an Asian-associated ancestry cluster than the roughly 640-donor mean. An earlier analysis of approximately 540 of the donors showed that most TCR beta V segments appeared in productive rearrangements either about 87% or about 30% of the time, which broadly matched IMGT annotations. The sequencing pipeline was judged likely to have produced a cluster of highly shared sequence variants as a technical artifact. In vitro tests confirmed that three of the cytomegalovirus-associated TCR beta chains recognize cytomegalovirus antigens. Because counts were too low, more than 15 rarely observed V segments, including chromosome 9 orphons, were left out of the earlier analysis of approximately 580 of the donors. In both the original and validation cohorts, the classifier was reported to diagnose cytomegalovirus status with high specificity and sensitivity. According to a later analysis, most CMV-associated TCR beta chains appeared to be HLA-restricted, and the HLA associations seemed to be driven largely by CMV exposure. The 87-base-pair reads could not distinguish some IMGT-functional V segments, including TRBV6-2 and TRBV6-3, so those segments were excluded. HLA typing was unavailable for some donors at each locus, so association tests used only the typed subset. In this cohort, only TCR beta chains were sequenced, and detectable features were limited by the absence of alpha or paired-chain data. According to a later analysis, parvovirus B19, influenza, CMV and Epstein-Barr virus appeared linked to several top co-occurrence clusters. Compared with equally common non-associated chains, HLA-associated TCR beta chains in a later analysis were more clonally expanded and had lower generation probabilities. The authors suggested that the approach could potentially be generalized to other disease states and immunological phenotypes. According to a later analysis, TCR association rates differed among HLA loci, with DRB1 alleles showing the most associated TCRs and HLA-C alleles showing the fewest. Strong co-occurrence of HLA alleles, especially DR and DQ, made assigning TCR associations to individual alleles difficult. The only immune exposure information available for the cohort was CMV serostatus. The study gave a list of roughly 150 TCR beta chains associated with cytomegalovirus. While some public TCRs were present in many individuals, most TCR sequences turned up only very rarely across donors.

The cohort comprised several hundred healthy bone marrow donors. At the time of sampling, every cohort member was nominally healthy, though immune exposures that went unrecorded were likely present. The donor was CMV seronegative and belonged to the group of around 400 seronegative cohort members. A peripheral blood sample was provided by each donor, and peripheral blood mononuclear cells were used for TCR beta sequencing. The Qiagen DNeasy Blood Extraction Kit was used to extract genomic DNA from the blood cell samples. The library was produced with the immunoSEQ multiplex PCR assay. For the multiplex PCR, a mixture combining 60 forward primers for TCR Vbeta segments and 13 reverse primers for TCR Jbeta segments was used. The CDR3 region of rearranged TCR beta genes was amplified from genomic DNA by a multiplex PCR assay. The amplified TCR beta libraries were sequenced on the Illumina HiSeq System as 87-base-pair reads. The paper's processing steps were these. In a later analysis, roughly 80 million unique TCR beta chains were counted across the approximately 670 repertoires, and roughly 11 million of these chains were shared by at least two donors. Raw reads were error-corrected and collapsed into unique sequences with a nearest-neighbor algorithm that merged closely related sequences to remove PCR and sequencing errors. To assign V, D and J gene segments, CDR3 sequences were aligned to IMGT reference sequences. For a sequence to be retained, at least a six-nucleotide match to both a V gene segment and a J gene segment was required. Rearrangements were classified as productive when the CDR3 lacked stop codons and remained in frame with V and J, and all other rearrangements were classified as non-productive. Following IMGT convention, CDR3 was defined as the stretch from the second conserved V-encoded cysteine to the conserved J-encoded phenylalanine. The earlier analysis of about 610 of the donors excluded any sequence lacking an unambiguous match to a single V gene segment. In an earlier analysis of almost 600 of the donors, a V segment was called functional when productive rearrangements were above 56.7%, and segregating when the standard deviation between donors exceeded 5%. To diagnose cytomegalovirus status from the catalog of TCR beta chain sequences, a statistical classification framework was built. In a later analysis, V and J genes were assigned by comparing TCR nucleotide sequences against IMGT/GENE-DB human TR gene sequences. A later analysis assigned CDR3 sequences and most-parsimonious VDJ recombination scenarios with the TCRdist pipeline. A later analysis defined each TCR beta chain by its CDR3 amino acid sequence plus V-gene family, and excluded reads lacking a unique V-gene family. A later analysis removed roughly 590 highly shared, low-generation-probability nucleotide sequences to deal with suspected cross-contamination and a sequencing artifact. In a later analysis, a clonal expansion index for each public chain was calculated from normalized within-repertoire ranks of inferred template counts. In a later analysis, generation probabilities were computed with a VDJ recombination model fitted to out-of-frame rearrangements, and the resulting probabilities were checked against IGoR. Hypergeometric tests were used in a later analysis to score TCR-TCR, TCR-HLA and TCR-CMV co-occurrence, with a repertoire-size bias correction applied to the TCR pairs. To estimate false discovery rates, a later analysis permuted the HLA or CMV assignments 20 times. In a later analysis, co-occurring TCRs were grouped with DBSCAN, and TCRdist sequence similarity was added when clustering was performed within HLA-allele-positive subsets. Repertoires with fewer than 30,000 or more than 120,000 public chains were left out of co-occurrence clustering, as were roughly five repertoires with anomalous nucleotide sharing. TCRdb obtained this table from immuneACCESS and retained in-frame rearrangements with V and J assigned. These tables miss some clones; where compared with another copy, unresolved V genes account for less than half of the shortfall, and the remainder is unexplained. V and J calls plus clone size are reproduced from that table; the DNA served to infer D and trimming. The sample records some 93,000 clones, about four fifths of which are singletons. Jointly, the top ten make up 3.8% of the sample.

V sheds 5 bases and J sheds 6 bases, leaving 26 bases between their ends. Including cysteine and phenylalanine, the CDR3 has 17 amino acids. Just the 51-base CDR3 DNA is kept, in frame starting at base 1. The CDR1 and CDR2 encoded by the germline V gene are MDHEN and SYDVKM. The receptor comes from a man over 45 in good health and CMV-seronegative. Sequencing input: PBMCs. The sequence links TRBV28 to TRBJ2-7; tentative D gene TRBD1, with 6 bases matching. The nucleotides are TGTGCCAGCAGTCTTACCGGGACAAAGGGTTATCGACGCGAGCAGTACTTC. Translated, it reads CASSLTGTKGYRREQYF.